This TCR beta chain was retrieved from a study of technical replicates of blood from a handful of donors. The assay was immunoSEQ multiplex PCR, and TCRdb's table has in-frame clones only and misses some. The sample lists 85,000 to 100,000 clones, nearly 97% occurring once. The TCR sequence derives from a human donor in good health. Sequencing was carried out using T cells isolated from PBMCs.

The CDR3 is CSVEQGVTEAFF. CDR3 nucleotide sequence: TGCAGCGTTGAACAGGGGGTGACTGAAGCTTTCTTT. This chain uses TRBV29-1 with TRBJ1-1, with 7 bases matching TRBD1. J was trimmed by 5 bases and V by 2 bases; bases with no gene match: 2. CDR3 length equals 12 residues. Germline V gives CDR1 SQVTM, CDR2 ANQGSEA. Together with reference TRBV29-1 and TRBJ1-1, the CDR3 gives the full variable domain: SAVISQKPSRDICQRGTSLTIQCQVDSQVTMMFWYRQQPGQSLTLIATANQGSEATYESGFVIDKFPISRPNLTFSTLTVSNMSPEDSSIYLCSVEQGVTEAFFGQGTRLTVV.